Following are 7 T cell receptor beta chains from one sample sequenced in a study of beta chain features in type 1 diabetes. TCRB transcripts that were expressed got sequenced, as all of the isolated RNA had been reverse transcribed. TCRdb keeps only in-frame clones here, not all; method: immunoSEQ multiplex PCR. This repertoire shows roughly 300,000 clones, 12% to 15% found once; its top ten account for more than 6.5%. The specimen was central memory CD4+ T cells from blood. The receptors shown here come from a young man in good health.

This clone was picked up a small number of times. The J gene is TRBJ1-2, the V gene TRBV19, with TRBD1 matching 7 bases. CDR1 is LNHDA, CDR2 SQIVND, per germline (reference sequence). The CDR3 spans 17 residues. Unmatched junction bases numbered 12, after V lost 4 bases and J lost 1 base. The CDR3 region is CASSTGQARFLNYGYTF. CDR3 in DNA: TGTGCCAGTAGTACCGGACAGGCCAGATTCCTTAACTATGGCTACACCTTC. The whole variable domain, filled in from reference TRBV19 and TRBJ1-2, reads DGGITQSPKYLFRKEGQNVTLSCEQNLNHDAMYWYRQDPGQGLRLIYYSQIVNDFQKGDIAEGYSVSREKKESFPLTVTSAQKNPTAFYLCASSTGQARFLNYGYTFGSGTRLTVV.

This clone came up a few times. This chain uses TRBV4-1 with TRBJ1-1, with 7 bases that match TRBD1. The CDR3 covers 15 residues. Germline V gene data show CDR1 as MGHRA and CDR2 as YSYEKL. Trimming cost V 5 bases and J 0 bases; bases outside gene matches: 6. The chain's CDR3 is CASSLEGALNTEAFF. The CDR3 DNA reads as TGCGCCAGCAGCTTAGAGGGGGCTCTGAACACTGAAGCTTTCTTT.

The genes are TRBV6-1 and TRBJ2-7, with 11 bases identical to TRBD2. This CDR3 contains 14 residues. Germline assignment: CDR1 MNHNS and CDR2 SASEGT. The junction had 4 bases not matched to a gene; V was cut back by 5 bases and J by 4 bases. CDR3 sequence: CASSRASGGYEQYF. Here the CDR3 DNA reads TGTGCCAGCAGTAGGGCTAGCGGGGGGTACGAGCAGTACTTC.

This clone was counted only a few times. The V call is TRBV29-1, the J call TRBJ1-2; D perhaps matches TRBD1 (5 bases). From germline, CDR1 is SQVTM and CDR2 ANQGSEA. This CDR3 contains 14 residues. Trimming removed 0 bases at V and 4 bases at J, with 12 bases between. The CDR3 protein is CSVEERDGSYGYTF. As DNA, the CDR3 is TGCAGCGTTGAAGAACGGGACGGTAGCTATGGCTACACCTTC.

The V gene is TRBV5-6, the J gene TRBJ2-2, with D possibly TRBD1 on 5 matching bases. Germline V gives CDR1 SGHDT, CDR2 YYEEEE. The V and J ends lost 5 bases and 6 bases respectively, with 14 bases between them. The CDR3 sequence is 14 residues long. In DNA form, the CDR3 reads TGTGCCAGCAGTTTGCCACAGGCGTCCGGGGAGCTGTTTTTT. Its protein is CASSLPQASGELFF.

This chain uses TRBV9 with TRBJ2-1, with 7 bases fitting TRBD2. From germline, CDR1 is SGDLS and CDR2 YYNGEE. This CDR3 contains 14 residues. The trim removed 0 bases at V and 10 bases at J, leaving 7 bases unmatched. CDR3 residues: CASSVAPTSDEQFF. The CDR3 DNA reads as TGTGCCAGCAGCGTAGCCCCAACTAGCGACGAGCAGTTCTTC.

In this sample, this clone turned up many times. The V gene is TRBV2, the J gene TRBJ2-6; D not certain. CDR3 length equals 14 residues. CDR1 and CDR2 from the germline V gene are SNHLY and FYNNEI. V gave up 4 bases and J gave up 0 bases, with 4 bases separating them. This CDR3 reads CASSVSSGANVLTF. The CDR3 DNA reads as TGTGCCAGCAGTGTGAGCTCTGGGGCCAACGTCCTGACTTTC.